This record concerns one TCR beta chain sequence. Antigen: not known. The entry originates in a study of cytomegalovirus exposure and HLA in healthy donors. Study-level results: More clonal expansion characterized HLA-associated TCR beta chains than equally common others in a later analysis. Donor immune exposure was known only as CMV serostatus.

Primers included in the PCR were 60 Vbeta and 13 Jbeta primers. Generated by immunoSEQ multiplex PCR, the TCRdb table keeps only in-frame clones and is missing some. The sample records around 92,000 clones, about 84% being singletons. The CDR3 contains 12 residues. V dropped 6 bases and J dropped 4 bases, with 7 bases sitting between them. The V gene's germline CDR1 is MNHEY and CDR2 SVGAGI. Each donor was healthy, and each was a bone marrow donor. Nominal health characterized the donors when sampled, though unrecorded immune exposures were likely. The specimen sequenced was PBMCs. The chain uses TRBV6-5 and TRBJ1-5; D is unclear. This TCR was sampled from a girl aged 2-9 years in good health and CMV-seropositive. The CDR3 DNA is TGTGCCAGCAGCCGACTTAATCAGCCCCAGCATTTT. Amino acids: CASSRLNQPQHF.